This passage covers 32 T cell receptor beta chains from one sample sequenced in a study of blood T cell repertoires in COVID-19. Produced via immunoSEQ multiplex PCR; TCRdb's table is partial and in-frame only. The sample lists over 130,000 clones, around nine tenths occurring once. Sample: peripheral blood. The receptor set was obtained from a human donor in a cohort sampled during active COVID-19.

V and J are TRBV18 and TRBJ2-3; D not resolved. The germline V and J ends were trimmed by 0 bases and 1 base, with 8 bases remaining between them. The germline V gene has CDR1 KGHSH and CDR2 LQKENI. The CDR3 has 15 residues. The CDR3 nucleotides read TGTGCCAGCTCACCACCGAGGAGTGGCACAGATACGCAGTATTTT. Protein: CASSPPRSGTDTQYF.

The chain's CDR3 is CASSPPSSGIGYTF. The CDR3 DNA reads as TGTGCCAGCTCACCACCGTCATCAGGGATCGGCTACACCTTC. The V call is TRBV18, the J call TRBJ1-2, with D possibly being TRBD1 (5 bases). The CDR3 sequence is 14 residues long. V was shortened by 0 bases and J by 8 bases, with 13 bases between the two germline ends. The germline gives CDR1 KGHSH, CDR2 LQKENI.

The chain carries TRBV28 and TRBJ2-7; possible D gene TRBD2, 5 bases. Trimming shortened V by 6 bases and J by 2 bases, and 14 bases separated the two germline ends. This CDR3 contains 14 residues. From germline, CDR1 is MDHEN and CDR2 SYDVKM. The CDR3 nucleotides read TGTGCCAGCAGGGATGTCACTAGAGCCTACGAGCAGTACTTC. This encodes CASRDVTRAYEQYF.

This chain's CDR3 is CASSLIGASVETQYF. CDR3 sequence (DNA): TGTGCCAGCAGCTTAATTGGAGCTAGCGTGGAGACCCAGTACTTC. The gene calls are TRBV7-3 and TRBJ2-5; maybe TRBD2 (6 bases). Germline V gives CDR1 SGHTA, CDR2 FQGTGA. CDR3 length equals 15 residues. Trimming pared 1 base from V and 5 bases from J, leaving 14 bases between. The entire variable domain, with the rest obtained from reference TRBV7-3 and TRBJ2-5, is as follows: GAGVSQTPSNKVTEKGKYVELRCDPISGHTALYWYRQSLGQGPEFLIYFQGTGAADDSGLPNDRFFAVRPEGSVSTLKIQRTERGDSAVYLCASSLIGASVETQYFGPGTRLLVL.

V and J are TRBV25-1 and TRBJ2-7, with a weak D call TRBD1 (6 bases). Trimming pared 2 bases from V and 7 bases from J, leaving 15 bases between. Germline V gives CDR1 MGHDK, CDR2 SYGVNS. CDR3 length equals 14 residues. CDR3 coding DNA: TGTGCCAGCAGTGAAGTGGCAGGGGTGGGGGAGCAGTACTTC. Translation gives CASSEVAGVGEQYF.

V and J are TRBV3-1 (or the pseudogene TRBV3-2) and TRBJ2-7, with 9 bases that match TRBD2. Germline assignment: CDR1 LGHDT and CDR2 YNNKEL (reference sequence). This CDR3 has 16 amino acids. Trimming took 0 bases from V and 6 from J; bases not matched to a gene: 9. The CDR3 is CASSQDHGRGGPEQYF. The CDR3 region has the DNA TGTGCCAGCAGCCAAGATCACGGGCGGGGGGGCCCCGAGCAGTACTTC.

The chain is built from TRBV25-1 and TRBJ2-1, with 13 bases aligning to TRBD2. V gave up 8 bases and J gave up 5 bases; unmatched junction bases: 6. The CDR3 spans 15 residues. Germline V lookup: CDR1 MGHDK, CDR2 SYGVNS. In nucleotides, the CDR3 is TGTGCCAGCGGGCTGGGGACTAGCGGGAACAATGAGCAGTTCTTC. It yields the protein CASGLGTSGNNEQFF.

The chain carries TRBV18 and TRBJ2-5; D gene ambiguous. Trimming stripped 3 bases from V and 4 bases from J, with 9 bases between. Germline V gene lookup returns CDR1 KGHSH and CDR2 LQKENI. The CDR3 covers 13 residues. The chain's CDR3 is CASSPPSPETQYF. CDR3 nucleotides: TGTGCCAGCTCACCCCCGTCCCCAGAGACCCAGTACTTC.

The rearrangement links TRBV7-3 to TRBJ1-6, with 7 bases aligning to TRBD1. CDR3 size: 15 residues. CDR1 is SGHTA and CDR2 is FQGTGA in the germline V gene. With 5 bases clipped from V and 7 bases from J, the junction kept 8 bases outside the gene matches. CDR3 nucleotides: TGTGCCAGCAGCGCCCAGGGGGTGCGGAATTCACCCCTCCACTTT. Translating gives CASSAQGVRNSPLHF.

V and J are TRBV19 and TRBJ1-3, with D possibly being TRBD1 (5 bases). V shed 7 bases and J shed 4 bases, with 14 bases lying between them. The germline gives CDR1 LNHDA, CDR2 SQIVND (reference sequence). The CDR3 consists of 14 residues. In nucleotides, the CDR3 is TGTGCCAGTACTCCGGGGGATAGCGGAAACACCATATATTTT. It yields the protein CASTPGDSGNTIYF.

The chain carries TRBV7-9 and TRBJ2-3; tentative D call: TRBD2 (5 bases). In germline, CDR1 is SEHNR, CDR2 FQNEAQ (reference sequence). The V end lost 5 bases, the J end lost 2 bases, and 14 bases lay between the germline ends. The CDR3 spans 15 residues. CDR3 bases: TGTGCCAGCAGCCCTGGAGGTAGCATCACAGATACGCAGTATTTT. Translated: CASSPGGSITDTQYF. Looking up the rest from reference TRBV7-9 and TRBJ2-3 gives the full variable domain: DTGVSQNPRHKITKRGQNVTFRCDPISEHNRLYWYRQTLGQGPEFLTYFQNEAQLEKSRLLSDRFSAERPKGSFSTLEIQRTEQGDSAMYLCASSPGGSITDTQYFGPGTRLTVL.

J is TRBJ2-1 and V is TRBV28; tentative D call: TRBD1 (6 bases). Germline lookup yields CDR1 MDHEN and CDR2 SYDVKM. The V end lost 3 bases, the J end lost 2 bases, and 11 bases lay between the germline ends. The CDR3 is 15 amino acids. CDR3 residues: CASSFVTGPYNEQFF. In nucleotides, the CDR3 is TGTGCCAGCAGTTTTGTGACAGGCCCCTACAATGAGCAGTTCTTC.

The chain has TRBV27 and TRBJ1-5, with TRBD1 matching over 7 bases. The CDR3 runs to 16 residues. In germline, CDR1 is MNHEY, CDR2 SMNVEV (reference sequence). J lost 7 bases, V lost 6 bases, and 15 bases had no gene match. The CDR3 DNA sequence: TGTGCCAGCAGACAAGAGGGCCAGGGGGTCTTGCAGCCCCAGCATTTT. It translates to CASRQEGQGVLQPQHF.

As to this clone: Relative to the germline gene, one junction end is altered; a read error may explain this. This rearrangement joins TRBV7-7 to TRBJ1-1, with D unclear. Germline V CDR1 and CDR2: SSHAT, FNYEAQ (reference sequence). This CDR3 comprises 13 residues. CDR3 region: CASSLTPNTEAFF. The CDR3 region has the DNA TGTGCTAGCAGCCTCACACCCAACACTGAAGCTTTCTTT.

V gene TRBV5-5 combines with J gene TRBJ2-5; D is perhaps TRBD1 (6 bases). Germline V gene lookup returns CDR1 SGHKS and CDR2 YYEKEE (reference sequence). Between the trimmed V and J ends, which lost 0 bases and 3 bases, there was a span of 21 bases. This CDR3 is built from 18 residues. CDR3 DNA: TGTGCCAGCAGCTTGGCCGTAACGAGAGGACAGAGGAAAGAGACCCAGTACTTC. Amino acids: CASSLAVTRGQRKETQYF.

The CDR3 DNA reads TGTGCCAGCAGTACGGACAGGGGGCGAGAGACCCAGTACTTC. Its translation is CASSTDRGRETQYF. The chain is built from TRBV2 and TRBJ2-5; 11 nucleotides match TRBD1. This CDR3 spans 14 amino acids. Trimming took 5 bases from V and 4 from J; bases not matched to a gene: 3. Looked up from germline, CDR1 is SNHLY and CDR2 is FYNNEI.

The chain uses TRBV18 and TRBJ2-7, with D possibly matching TRBD2 (6 bases). Trimming cost V 5 bases and J 2 bases, with 25 bases left between them. The CDR3 is made up of 18 amino acids. The germline CDR1 and CDR2 sequences are KGHSH and LQKENI. The CDR3 sequence: CASSRNGGRPLLAYEQYF. The CDR3 region has the DNA TGTGCCAGCTCAAGAAACGGGGGACGGCCCCTCTTGGCCTACGAGCAGTACTTC. Variable domain in full (rest from reference TRBV18 and TRBJ2-7): NAGVMQNPRHLVRRRGQEARLRCSPMKGHSHVYWYRQLPEEGLKFMVYLQKENIIDESGMPKERFSAEFPKEGPSILRIQQVVRGDSAAYFCASSRNGGRPLLAYEQYFGPGTRLTVT.

V usage is TRBV5-6 and J usage is TRBJ2-5, with TRBD2 matching over 11 bases. The trim removed 5 bases at V and 2 bases at J, leaving 2 bases unmatched. The CDR3 contains 14 residues. Germline lookup yields CDR1 SGHDT and CDR2 YYEEEE. CDR3 DNA: TGTGCCAGCAGTTTAGCGGGAGGGCAAGAGACCCAGTACTTC. This translates into CASSLAGGQETQYF.

The chain is built from TRBV7-9 and TRBJ2-1; 9 bases map to TRBD1. The CDR3 has 14 residues. J gave up 8 bases and V 1 base, and 3 bases lay outside the gene matches. CDR1 and CDR2 (germline): SEHNR, FQNEAQ (reference sequence). CDR3 sequence reads: CASSLEGQGDEQFF. In DNA, the CDR3 is TGTGCCAGCAGCTTAGAGGGACAGGGCGATGAGCAGTTCTTC.

V gene TRBV2 combines with J gene TRBJ2-3; the match to TRBD2 covers 7 bases. This CDR3 is built from 17 residues. Germline V lookup: CDR1 SNHLY, CDR2 FYNNEI. Germline trimming cut 3 bases from V and 1 base from J; bases unmatched to any gene: 10. CDR3 nucleotides: TGTGCCAGCAGTGATGTGGGGCTGGGGGGGGGCACAGATACGCAGTATTTT. Protein sequence: CASSDVGLGGGTDTQYF.

This clone was observed a single time. The rearrangement links TRBV11-2 to TRBJ2-7; no firm D call. The germline V gene has CDR1 SGHAT and CDR2 FQNNGV. The CDR3 loop spans 15 amino acids. V lost 5 bases and J lost 0, with 14 bases in between. CDR3 region: CASSVGGTSSYEQYF. The CDR3 DNA sequence: TGTGCCAGCAGCGTTGGTGGTACGAGCTCCTACGAGCAGTACTTC.

The V gene is TRBV3-1 (or the pseudogene TRBV3-2), the J gene TRBJ2-7, with 9 bases that match TRBD1. Per the germline V gene, CDR1 is LGHDT and CDR2 is YNNKEL (reference sequence). This CDR3 contains 15 residues. V shed 1 base and J 3 bases; nucleotides not matched to a gene: 4. CDR3 sequence (DNA): TGTGCCAGCAGCCAAGTCGGACAGGGGTACTACGAGCAGTACTTC. It specifies CASSQVGQGYYEQYF.

V usage is TRBV19 and J usage is TRBJ2-7, with 14 positions matching TRBD2. Germline lookup yields CDR1 LNHDA and CDR2 SQIVND (reference sequence). This CDR3 has 17 residues. V lost 5 bases, J lost 0 bases, and 6 bases stayed unmatched. The CDR3 reads CASSGLAGGLGSYEQYF. In DNA, the CDR3 is TGTGCCAGTAGTGGACTAGCGGGGGGCCTTGGCTCCTACGAGCAGTACTTC.

This chain joins TRBV3-1 (or the pseudogene TRBV3-2) and TRBJ2-1, with D perhaps matching TRBD2 (6 bases). This CDR3 spans 14 amino acids. V was trimmed by 4 bases and J by 5 bases, leaving 12 bases between them. Germline-derived CDR1 and CDR2 are LGHDT and YNNKEL (reference sequence). The CDR3 here is CASSPPGGHNEQFF. The DNA for the CDR3 is TGTGCCAGCAGCCCGCCCGGGGGACACAATGAGCAGTTCTTC.

The chain joins TRBV3-1 (or the pseudogene TRBV3-2) to TRBJ1-2, with 9 bases lining up with TRBD1. Trimming cost V 0 bases and J 4 bases; bases outside gene matches: 3. Per the germline V gene, CDR1 is LGHDT and CDR2 is YNNKEL (reference sequence). The CDR3 is 15 amino acids. DNA for the CDR3: TGTGCCAGCAGCCAAGAGGGGACAGGGAGCTATGGCTACACCTTC. This encodes CASSQEGTGSYGYTF.

The gene calls are TRBV3-1 (or the pseudogene TRBV3-2) and TRBJ2-4; TRBD2 is a possible D gene (6 bases). V shed 3 bases and J shed 2 bases, with 23 bases lying between them. Germline V gene lookup returns CDR1 LGHDT and CDR2 YNNKEL (reference sequence). The CDR3 totals 19 residues. CDR3: CASSQVAVGDVPTKNIQYF. In nucleotides, the CDR3 is TGTGCCAGCAGCCAGGTAGCGGTGGGGGATGTTCCAACCAAAAACATTCAGTACTTC.

This clone is a singleton in its sample. Here the CDR3 DNA reads TGTGCCAGCATGGAGGGAGATACGCAGTATTTT. Translated, it gives CASMEGDTQYF. The chain is built from TRBV12-3 or TRBV12-4 and TRBJ2-3, with D possibly TRBD2 on 6 matching bases. V was clipped by 7 bases and J by 5 bases, with 7 bases between them. The CDR3 is made up of 11 amino acids.

The chain joins TRBV21-1 to TRBJ2-1; the table assigns TRBD1, which was not confirmed against the DNA. TRBV21-1 is given as a pseudogene. This CDR3 contains 16 residues. The CDR3 reads CASSKARTGGDNEQFF. CDR3 bases: TGTGCCAGCAGCAAAGCGCGGACAGGCGGTGACAATGAGCAGTTCTTC.

In its sample, this clone was seen a few times. The genes are TRBV19 and TRBJ1-2; D call uncertain. This CDR3 comprises 15 residues. From germline, CDR1 is LNHDA and CDR2 SQIVND (reference sequence). The ends were cut back, 3 bases at V and 0 bases at J, with 11 bases in the middle. CDR3 residues: CASSIWLLANYGYTF. The CDR3 coding sequence is TGTGCCAGTAGTATTTGGCTGCTAGCTAACTATGGCTACACCTTC.

The chain is built from TRBV11-2 and TRBJ2-3; TRBD2 might be the D (5 bases). Per the germline V gene, CDR1 is SGHAT and CDR2 is FQNNGV. The CDR3 is made up of 14 amino acids. V shed 1 base and J shed 2 bases, with 7 bases lying between them. This CDR3 is CASSLGTFTDTQYF. The CDR3 DNA reads TGTGCCAGCAGCTTAGGGACTTTCACAGATACGCAGTATTTT.

This clone was observed at least ten times. V is TRBV28 and J is TRBJ1-2, with TRBD1 matching over 7 bases. The germline gives CDR1 MDHEN, CDR2 SYDVKM. Trimming at V came to 4 bases and at J to 8 bases, leaving 7 bases not matched to a gene. CDR3 length: 13 residues. The CDR3 loop is CASSSRTRGGYTF. The CDR3 DNA is TGTGCCAGCAGTTCACGAACCAGGGGGGGCTACACCTTC.

The chain employs TRBV3-1 (or the pseudogene TRBV3-2) and TRBJ2-2; TRBD1 matches at 7 bases. This CDR3 comprises 16 residues. The germline CDR1 and CDR2 sequences are LGHDT and YNNKEL (reference sequence). J gave up 2 bases and V 4 bases, and 7 bases lay outside the gene matches. This chain's CDR3 is CASSPYRGSNTGELFF. The CDR3 nucleotides read TGTGCCAGCAGCCCGTACAGGGGTTCCAACACCGGGGAGCTGTTTTTT.